This T cell receptor (beta chain) was obtained from a study of breast tumors, draining lymph nodes, adjacent tissues (dated by TCRdb to 2016 to 2018). Study-wide context: TCR beta repertoires were compared across tumor, adjacent nontumor tissue and axillary lymph nodes obtained from breast cancer patients. In human breast cancer, the study set out to assess how tumor, surrounding tissue and draining lymph node repertoires relate to one another and whether T cells might be exchanged between them.

Results the study describes overall, beyond this receptor: Tumor T-cell repertoires showed less diversity than lymph node repertoires and more diversity than nontumor tissue repertoires, and tumor T-cell repertoires showed preferential V and J gene usage. Tumor and nontumor tissue repertoires were significantly more similar in luminal-like than in basal-like breast cancer. The conclusion that tumor T cells originate in lymph nodes was framed as consistent with a hypothesis rather than directly demonstrated. The data were considered consistent with the idea that most tumor T cells come from the lymph node and then expand in tumor tissue.

Looking up the germline V gene (reference sequence) yields CDR1 SGHNT and CDR2 YYREEE. Trimming removed 2 bases from V and 3 bases from J; the gene matches leave 14 bases unexplained. The CDR3 runs 17 residues from the cysteine to the phenylalanine. Only the CDR3 part of the read is kept: 51 bases, read in frame from the first base. About this clonotype itself: Its antigen is unknown. The sample holds no much larger clone one base away, and base qualities are not on file.

The instrument given in TCRdb is Illumina HiSeq 2000. TCR beta chain libraries were generated through multiplex PCR amplification. The amplified TCR beta chain products were analyzed by high-throughput sequencing. TCRdb itself trimmed the public reads at Q25 with fastp, ran MiXCR and retained productive beta chains. Every CDR3 protein is listed once, alongside the most common genes and DNA of its rows. This sample comprises some 49,000 distinct CDR3 sequences, under 25% of them detected only once. The ten largest make up 8% of the sample. The sequence links TRBV5-4 to TRBJ2-7; 7 bases in the junction line up with TRBD1. This sequence was found in a female donor with breast cancer. Some clones in this sample may be carry-over from other donors' samples. The material sequenced was breast tumor tissue. The base sequence is TGTGCCAGCAGCTTACCTCCCGGGACAGAGAAAGTCTACGAGCAGTACTTC. Its translation is CASSLPPGTEKVYEQYF.